This TCR beta chain was captured in a study of blood T cells in healthy people across ages. Study-level findings and limits: The donors' CMV status was not determined, possibly confounding changes in expanded clonotypes.

Combining a sample-barcoded 5' primer with a J-beta primer mix, a second PCR ran for 7 to 11 cycles. TCRdb processed the 5' RACE reads anew with MiXCR; each CDR3 protein has one entry. Here the sample spans approximately 850,000 distinct CDR3 sequences, about three fifths being singletons. For this clonotype: Antigen unknown.

The sample taken for sequencing was blood. This sequence was found in a young man in good health.

CDR3 sequence: CASRPTFGTSGRAGGQFF. DNA for the CDR3: TGTGCCAGCAGGCCTACATTTGGGACTAGCGGGAGGGCCGGCGGGCAGTTCTTC. The J gene is TRBJ2-1, the V gene TRBV6-1; the match to TRBD2 covers 16 bases. CDR3 length: 18 amino acids. The trim removed 6 bases at V and 12 bases at J, leaving 17 bases unmatched. Germline-derived CDR1 and CDR2 are MNHNS and SASEGT.